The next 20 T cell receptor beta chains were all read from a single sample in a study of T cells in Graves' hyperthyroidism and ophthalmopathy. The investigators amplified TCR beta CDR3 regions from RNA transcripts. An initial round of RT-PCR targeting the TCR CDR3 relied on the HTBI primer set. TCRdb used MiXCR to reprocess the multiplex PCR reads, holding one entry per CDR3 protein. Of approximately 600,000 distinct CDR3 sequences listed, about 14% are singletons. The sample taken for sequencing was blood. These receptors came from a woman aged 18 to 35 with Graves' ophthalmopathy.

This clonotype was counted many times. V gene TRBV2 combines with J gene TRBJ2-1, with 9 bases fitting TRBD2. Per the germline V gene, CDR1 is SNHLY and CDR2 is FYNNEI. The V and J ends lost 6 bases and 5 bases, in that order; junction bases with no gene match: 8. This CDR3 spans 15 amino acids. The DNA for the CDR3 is TGTGCCAGCAGGAAGACTAGCGGAGTTAACAATGAGCAGTTCTTC. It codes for CASRKTSGVNNEQFF.

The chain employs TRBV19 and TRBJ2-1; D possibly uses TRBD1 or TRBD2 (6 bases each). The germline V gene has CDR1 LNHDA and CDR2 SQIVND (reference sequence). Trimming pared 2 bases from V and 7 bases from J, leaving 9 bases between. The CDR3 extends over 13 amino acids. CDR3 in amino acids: CASSILGGNEQFF. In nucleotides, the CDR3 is TGTGCCAGTAGTATACTAGGGGGGAATGAGCAGTTCTTC.

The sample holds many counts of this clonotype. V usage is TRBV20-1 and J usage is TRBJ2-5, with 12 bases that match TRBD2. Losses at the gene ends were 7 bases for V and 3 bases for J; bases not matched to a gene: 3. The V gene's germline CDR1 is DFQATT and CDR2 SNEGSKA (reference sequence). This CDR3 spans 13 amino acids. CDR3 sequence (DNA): TGCAGTGAGGCTAGCGGGAGGGAAGAGACCCAGTACTTC. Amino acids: CSEASGREETQYF.

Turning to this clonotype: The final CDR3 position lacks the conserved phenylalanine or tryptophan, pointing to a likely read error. The CDR3 here is CASTRGYNEQFL. The DNA for the CDR3 is TGTGCCTCAACCCGGGGCTACAATGAGCAGTTCCTC. The rearrangement joins TRBV30 to TRBJ2-1, with D possibly TRBD2 on 5 matching bases. The CDR3 spans 12 residues. Trimming removed 7 bases at V and 3 bases at J, with 10 bases between. The V gene's germline CDR1 is GTSNPN and CDR2 SVGIG (reference sequence).

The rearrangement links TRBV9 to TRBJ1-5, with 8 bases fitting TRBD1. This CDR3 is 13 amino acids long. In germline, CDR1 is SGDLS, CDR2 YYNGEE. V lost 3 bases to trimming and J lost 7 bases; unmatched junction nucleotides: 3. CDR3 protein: CASSGQGWQPQHF. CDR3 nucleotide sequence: TGTGCCAGCAGCGGACAGGGGTGGCAGCCCCAGCATTTT.

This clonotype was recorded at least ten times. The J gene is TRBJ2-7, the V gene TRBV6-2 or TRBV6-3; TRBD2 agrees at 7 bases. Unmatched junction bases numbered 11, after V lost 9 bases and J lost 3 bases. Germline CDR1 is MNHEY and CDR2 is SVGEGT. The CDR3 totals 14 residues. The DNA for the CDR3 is TGTGCCAGTTGCGATCTAGCGGAAAACTACGAGCAGTACTTC. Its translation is CASCDLAENYEQYF.

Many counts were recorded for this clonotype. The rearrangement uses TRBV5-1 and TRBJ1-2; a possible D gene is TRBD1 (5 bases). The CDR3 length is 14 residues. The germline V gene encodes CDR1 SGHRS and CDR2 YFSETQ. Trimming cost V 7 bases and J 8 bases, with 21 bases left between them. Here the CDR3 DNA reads TGCGCCAGCGATAGCGGGGACCGCGAAAACGGCTACACCTTC. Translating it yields CASDSGDRENGYTF.

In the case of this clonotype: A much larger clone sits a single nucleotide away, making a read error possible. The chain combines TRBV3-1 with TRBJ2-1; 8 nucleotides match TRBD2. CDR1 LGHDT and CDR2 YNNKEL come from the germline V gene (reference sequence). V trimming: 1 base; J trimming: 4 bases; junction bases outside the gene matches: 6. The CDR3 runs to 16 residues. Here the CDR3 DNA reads TGTGCCAGCAGCCAAGGCGAGACTAGCGCTTACAATGAGCAGTTCTTC. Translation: CASSQGETSAYNEQFF.

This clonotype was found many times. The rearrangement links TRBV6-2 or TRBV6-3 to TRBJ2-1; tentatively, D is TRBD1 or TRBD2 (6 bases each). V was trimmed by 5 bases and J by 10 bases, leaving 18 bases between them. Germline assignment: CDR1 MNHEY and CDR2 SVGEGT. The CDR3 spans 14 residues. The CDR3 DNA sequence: TGTGCCAGCAGTCCCCGACAGGAGGGGAGAGAGCAGTTCTTC. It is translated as CASSPRQEGREQFF.

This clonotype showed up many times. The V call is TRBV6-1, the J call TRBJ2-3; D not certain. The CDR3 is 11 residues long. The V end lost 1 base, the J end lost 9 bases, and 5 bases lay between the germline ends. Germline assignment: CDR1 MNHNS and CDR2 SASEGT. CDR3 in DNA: TGTGCCAGCAGTGAAGGGTTAACGCAGTATTTT. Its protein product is CASSEGLTQYF.

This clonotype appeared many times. Here the CDR3 reads CASSPGLTNEKLFF. Here the CDR3 DNA reads TGTGCCAGCAGCCCAGGGCTTACTAATGAAAAACTGTTTTTT. The chain joins TRBV3-1 to TRBJ1-4, with D maybe TRBD1 (5 bases). CDR1 is LGHDT, CDR2 YNNKEL, per germline (reference sequence). This CDR3 is 14 amino acids long. Trimming took off 4 bases at V and 2 bases at J, with 8 bases between the two ends. The complete variable domain, with remaining parts taken from reference TRBV3-1 and TRBJ1-4, reads DTAVSQTPKYLVTQMGNDKSIKCEQNLGHDTMYWYKQDSKKFLKIMFSYNNKELIINETVPNRFSPKSPDKAHLNLHINSLELGDSAVYFCASSPGLTNEKLFFGSGTQLSVL.

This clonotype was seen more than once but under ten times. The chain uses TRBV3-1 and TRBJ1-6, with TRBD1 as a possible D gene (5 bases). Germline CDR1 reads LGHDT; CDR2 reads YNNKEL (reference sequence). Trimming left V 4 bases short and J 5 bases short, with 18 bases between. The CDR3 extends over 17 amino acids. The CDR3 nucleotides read TGTGCCAGCAGCCTCGGTGTAGGAGGGGCGGATAATTCACCCCTCCACTTT. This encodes CASSLGVGGADNSPLHF.

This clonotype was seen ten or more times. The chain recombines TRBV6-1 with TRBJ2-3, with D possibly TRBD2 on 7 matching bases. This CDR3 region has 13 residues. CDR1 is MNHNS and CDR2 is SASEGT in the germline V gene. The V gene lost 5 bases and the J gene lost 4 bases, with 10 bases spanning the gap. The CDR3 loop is CASSRGGSDTQYF. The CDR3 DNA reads TGTGCCAGCAGTAGGGGGGGGTCAGATACGCAGTATTTT.

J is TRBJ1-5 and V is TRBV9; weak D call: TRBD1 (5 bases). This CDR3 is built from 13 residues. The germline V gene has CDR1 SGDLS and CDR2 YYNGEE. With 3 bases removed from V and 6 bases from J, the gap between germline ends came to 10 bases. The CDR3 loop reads CASSARDLQPQHF. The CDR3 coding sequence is TGTGCCAGCAGCGCCCGGGACCTTCAGCCCCAGCATTTT.

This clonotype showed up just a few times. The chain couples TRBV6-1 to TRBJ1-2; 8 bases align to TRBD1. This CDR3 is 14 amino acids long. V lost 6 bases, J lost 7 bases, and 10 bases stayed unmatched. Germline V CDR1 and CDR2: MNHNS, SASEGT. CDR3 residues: CASRWDGQGGGYTF. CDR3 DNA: TGTGCCAGCAGGTGGGATGGACAGGGAGGTGGCTACACCTTC.

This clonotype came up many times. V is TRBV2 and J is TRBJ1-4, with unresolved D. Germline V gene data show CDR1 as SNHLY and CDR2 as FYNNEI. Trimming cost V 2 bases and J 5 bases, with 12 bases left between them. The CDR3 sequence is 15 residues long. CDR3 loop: CASSERWIGNEKLFF. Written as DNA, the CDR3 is TGTGCCAGCAGTGAACGATGGATCGGAAATGAAAAACTGTTTTTT.

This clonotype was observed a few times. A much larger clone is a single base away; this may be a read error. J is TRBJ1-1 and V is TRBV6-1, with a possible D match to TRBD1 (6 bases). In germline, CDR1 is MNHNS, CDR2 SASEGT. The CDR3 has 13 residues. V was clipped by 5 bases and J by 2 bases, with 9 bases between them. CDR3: CASSKQGNTEAFF. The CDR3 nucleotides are TGTGCCAGCAGTAAACAGGGAAACACTGAAGCTTTCTTT.

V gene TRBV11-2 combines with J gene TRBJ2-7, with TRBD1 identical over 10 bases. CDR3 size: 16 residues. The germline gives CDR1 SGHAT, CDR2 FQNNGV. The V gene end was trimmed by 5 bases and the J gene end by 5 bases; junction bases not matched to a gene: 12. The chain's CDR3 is CASSTPGTGAANEQYF. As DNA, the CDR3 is TGTGCCAGCAGCACCCCCGGGACAGGGGCGGCGAACGAGCAGTACTTC.

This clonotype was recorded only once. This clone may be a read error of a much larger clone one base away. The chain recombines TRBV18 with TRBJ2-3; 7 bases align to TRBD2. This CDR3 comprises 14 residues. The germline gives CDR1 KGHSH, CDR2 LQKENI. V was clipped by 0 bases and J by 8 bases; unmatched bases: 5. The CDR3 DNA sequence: TGTGCCAGCTCACCACCGGGAGGGCCAGGTACGCAGTATTTT. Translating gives CASSPPGGPGTQYF.

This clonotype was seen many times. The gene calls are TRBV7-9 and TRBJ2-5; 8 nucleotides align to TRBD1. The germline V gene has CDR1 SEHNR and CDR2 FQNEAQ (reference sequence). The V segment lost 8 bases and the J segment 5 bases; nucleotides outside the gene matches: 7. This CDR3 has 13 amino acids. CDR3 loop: CASALAGGETQYF. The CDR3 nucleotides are TGTGCCAGCGCGTTGGCAGGGGGCGAGACCCAGTACTTC.